This paragraph reports one TCR beta chain. Its target is not known. These data come from a study of T cell responses to AZD1222 COVID-19 vaccine. CDR1 and CDR2 (germline): KGHDR, SFDVKD. This CDR3 region has 17 residues. Trimming removed 2 bases from V and 2 bases from J, with 15 bases in between. The repertoire was sequenced with immunoSEQ multiplex PCR; TCRdb's copy has only in-frame clones and lacks some. The table includes 120,000 or so clones, more than 80% detected once. Study outcomes and limitations: Donors were mostly white British, more females; clonal diversity possibly underestimated. Repertoires in all cases were sampled only once the peak T cell response had passed. Spike-specific TCR breadth and depth rose after two AZD1222 doses. Only a handful of people who got AZD1222 tested seropositive at baseline.

The specimen comprised peripheral blood, sampled on day 0 of AZD1222 vaccination. This TCR derives from an adult in good health. The chain employs TRBV24-1 and TRBJ1-3; the D gene is possibly TRBD1 (6 bases). The CDR3 here is CATSDYRAFRPGNTIYF. CDR3 in DNA: TGTGCCACCAGTGATTACAGGGCCTTTCGACCTGGAAACACCATATATTTT.